This entry lists 2 T cell receptor beta chains sequenced from one sample in a study of cytomegalovirus exposure and HLA in healthy donors. PCR primers comprised 60 Vbeta and 13 Jbeta primers. Measured with immunoSEQ multiplex PCR; TCRdb has only the in-frame clones, and not every one. This sample's table reports 100,000 to 150,000 clones. Sequencing was done on a sample of PBMCs. These receptor sequences come from a man younger than 30 in good health and CMV-seronegative.

CDR3 residues: CAWSGRVEGTYGYTF. The CDR3 nucleotides read TGTGCCTGGAGTGGACGGGTGGAGGGGACCTATGGCTACACCTTC. The chain couples TRBV30 to TRBJ1-2; TRBD1 might be the D (5 bases). The CDR3 has 15 residues. Between the trimmed V and J ends, which lost 1 base and 4 bases, there was a span of 16 bases. Germline CDR1 is GTSNPN and CDR2 is SVGIG (reference sequence).

The CDR3, as DNA: TGTGCCAGCAGCTTGAATCAGGGGGCGTTCTATCAGCCCCAGCATTTT. It yields the protein CASSLNQGAFYQPQHF. V and J are TRBV5-5 and TRBJ1-5; 8 bases map to TRBD1. In germline, CDR1 is SGHKS, CDR2 YYEKEE (reference sequence). CDR3 length: 16 residues. The V gene end was trimmed by 1 base and the J gene end by 5 bases; junction bases not matched to a gene: 8.